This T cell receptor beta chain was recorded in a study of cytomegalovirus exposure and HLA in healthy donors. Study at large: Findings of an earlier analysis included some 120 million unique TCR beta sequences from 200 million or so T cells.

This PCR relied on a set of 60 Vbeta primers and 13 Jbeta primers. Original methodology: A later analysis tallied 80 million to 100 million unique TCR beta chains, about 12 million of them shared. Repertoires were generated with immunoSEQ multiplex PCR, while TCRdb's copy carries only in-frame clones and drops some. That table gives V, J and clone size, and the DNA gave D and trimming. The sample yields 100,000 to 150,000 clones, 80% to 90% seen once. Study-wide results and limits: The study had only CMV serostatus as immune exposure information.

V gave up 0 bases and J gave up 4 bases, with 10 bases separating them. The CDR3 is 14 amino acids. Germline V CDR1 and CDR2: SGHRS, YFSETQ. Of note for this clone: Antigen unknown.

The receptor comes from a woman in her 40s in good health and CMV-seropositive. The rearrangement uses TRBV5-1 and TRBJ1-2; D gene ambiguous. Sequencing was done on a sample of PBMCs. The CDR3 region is CASSLADTAYGYTF. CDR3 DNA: TGCGCCAGCAGCTTGGCCGATACAGCCTATGGCTACACCTTC.